Sequencing of this T cell receptor beta chain was carried out in a study of blood T cell repertoires in COVID-19. Study-wide context: Some COVID-19 samples were acute and others convalescent; all came from the United States, Italy and Spain.

The CDR3 is 13 residues long. CDR1 is KGHDR and CDR2 is SFDVKD in the germline V gene. V was shortened by 6 bases and J by 2 bases, with 6 bases between the two germline ends. Authors' processing steps: Nucleated cell counts were estimated from reference gene primer amplification. The protocol was immunoSEQ multiplex PCR, while the TCRdb copy is restricted to in-frame clones and leaves out a portion. V and J calls and clone size are as listed in that table; D and trimming were resolved from the DNA. This sample carries approximately 70,000 clones, approximately 91% of them seen once, and the ten largest clones take under 15%.

Source material: peripheral blood. The rearrangement joins TRBV24-1 to TRBJ2-2; D gene ambiguous. This sequence was found in a human donor with active COVID-19. The donor label of this sample is uncertain. CDR3 sequence: CATSRENTGELFF. The CDR3 DNA sequence: TGTGCCACCAGTAGAGAAAACACCGGGGAGCTGTTTTTT.